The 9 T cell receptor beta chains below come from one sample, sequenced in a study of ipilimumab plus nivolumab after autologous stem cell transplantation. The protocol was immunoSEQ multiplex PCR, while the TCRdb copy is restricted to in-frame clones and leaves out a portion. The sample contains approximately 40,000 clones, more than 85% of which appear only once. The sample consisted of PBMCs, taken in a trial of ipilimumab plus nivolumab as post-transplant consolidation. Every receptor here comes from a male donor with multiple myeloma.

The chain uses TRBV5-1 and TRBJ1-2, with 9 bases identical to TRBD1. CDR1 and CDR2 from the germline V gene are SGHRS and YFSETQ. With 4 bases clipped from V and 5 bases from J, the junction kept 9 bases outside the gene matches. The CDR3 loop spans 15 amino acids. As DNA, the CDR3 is TGCGCCAGCAGCCCGTCTCGACAGGGGGGATATGGCTACACCTTC. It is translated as CASSPSRQGGYGYTF.

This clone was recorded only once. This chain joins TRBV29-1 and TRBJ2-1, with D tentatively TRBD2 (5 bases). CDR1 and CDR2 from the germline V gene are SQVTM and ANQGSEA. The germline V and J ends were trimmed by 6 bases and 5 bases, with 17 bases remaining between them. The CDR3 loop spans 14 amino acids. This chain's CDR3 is CSVLSGFANNEQFF. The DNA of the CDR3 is TGCAGCGTCCTCTCGGGATTCGCCAACAATGAGCAGTTCTTC.

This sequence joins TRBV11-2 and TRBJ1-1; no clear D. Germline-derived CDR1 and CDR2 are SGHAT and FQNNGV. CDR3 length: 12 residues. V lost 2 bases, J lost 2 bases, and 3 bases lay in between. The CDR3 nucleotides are TGTGCCAGCAGCTTATACAACACTGAAGCTTTCTTT. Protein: CASSLYNTEAFF.

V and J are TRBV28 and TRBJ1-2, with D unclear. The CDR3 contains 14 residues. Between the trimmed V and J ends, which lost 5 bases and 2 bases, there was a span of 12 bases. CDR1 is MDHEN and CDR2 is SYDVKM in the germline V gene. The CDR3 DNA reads TGTGCCAGCAGTCTCAGAGGGTGGAACTATGGCTACACCTTC. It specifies CASSLRGWNYGYTF.

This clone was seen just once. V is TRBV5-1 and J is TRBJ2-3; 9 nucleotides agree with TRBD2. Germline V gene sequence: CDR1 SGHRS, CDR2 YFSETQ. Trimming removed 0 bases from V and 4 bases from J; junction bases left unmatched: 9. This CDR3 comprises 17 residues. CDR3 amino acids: CASSLGLAARRADTQYF. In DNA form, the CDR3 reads TGCGCCAGCAGCTTGGGACTAGCGGCCCGAAGGGCAGATACGCAGTATTTT.

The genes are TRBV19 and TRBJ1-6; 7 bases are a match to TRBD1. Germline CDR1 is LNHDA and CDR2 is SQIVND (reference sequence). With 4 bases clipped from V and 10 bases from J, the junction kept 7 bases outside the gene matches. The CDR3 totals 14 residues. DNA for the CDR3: TGTGCCAGTAGTACCACAGGGGAGGGATCACCCCTCCACTTT. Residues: CASSTTGEGSPLHF.

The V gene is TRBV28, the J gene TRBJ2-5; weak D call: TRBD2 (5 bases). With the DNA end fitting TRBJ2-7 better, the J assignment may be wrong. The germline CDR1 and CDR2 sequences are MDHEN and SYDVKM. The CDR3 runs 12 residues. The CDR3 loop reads CASSLSGYEQYF. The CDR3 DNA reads TGTGCCAGCAGTTTATCGGGGTACGAGCAGTACTTC.

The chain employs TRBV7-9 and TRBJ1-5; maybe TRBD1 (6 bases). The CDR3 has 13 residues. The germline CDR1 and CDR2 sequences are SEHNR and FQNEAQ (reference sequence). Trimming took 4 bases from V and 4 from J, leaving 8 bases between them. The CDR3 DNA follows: TGTGCCAGCAGCTCCGGACAGAATCAGCCCCAGCATTTT. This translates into CASSSGQNQPQHF.

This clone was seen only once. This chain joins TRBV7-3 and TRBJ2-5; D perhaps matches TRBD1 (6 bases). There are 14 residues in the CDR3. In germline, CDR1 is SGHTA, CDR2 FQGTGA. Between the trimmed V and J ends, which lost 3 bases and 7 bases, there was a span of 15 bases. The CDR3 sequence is CASSLIQGVGTQYF. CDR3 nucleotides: TGTGCCAGCAGCTTGATACAGGGTGTCGGGACCCAGTACTTC.